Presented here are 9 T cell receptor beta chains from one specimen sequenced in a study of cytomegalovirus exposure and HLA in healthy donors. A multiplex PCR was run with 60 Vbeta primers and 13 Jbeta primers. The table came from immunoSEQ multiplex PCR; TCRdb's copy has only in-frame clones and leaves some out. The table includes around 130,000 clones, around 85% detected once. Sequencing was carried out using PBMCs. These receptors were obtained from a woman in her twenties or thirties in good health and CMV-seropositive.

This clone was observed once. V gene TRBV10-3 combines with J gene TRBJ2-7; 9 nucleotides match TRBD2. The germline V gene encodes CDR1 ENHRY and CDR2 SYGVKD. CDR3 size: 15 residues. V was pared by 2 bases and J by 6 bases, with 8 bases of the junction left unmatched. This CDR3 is CAISEARTSEVEQYF. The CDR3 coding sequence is TGTGCCATCAGTGAGGCGAGGACTAGCGAAGTCGAGCAGTACTTC.

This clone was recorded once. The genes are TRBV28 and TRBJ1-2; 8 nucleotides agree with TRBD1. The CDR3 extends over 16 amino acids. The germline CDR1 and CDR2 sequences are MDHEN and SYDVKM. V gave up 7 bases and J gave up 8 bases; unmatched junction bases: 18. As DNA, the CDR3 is TGTGCCAGCACCCTTTTACTCAGGGGGCCTCCGCAGGGCTACACCTTC. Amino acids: CASTLLLRGPPQGYTF.

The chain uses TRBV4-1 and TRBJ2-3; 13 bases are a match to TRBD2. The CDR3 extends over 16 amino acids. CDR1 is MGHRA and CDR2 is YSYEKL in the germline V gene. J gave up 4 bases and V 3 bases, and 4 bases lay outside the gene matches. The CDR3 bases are TGCGCCAGCAGCCACGGGACTAGCGGGATGTCAGATACGCAGTATTTT. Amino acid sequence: CASSHGTSGMSDTQYF.

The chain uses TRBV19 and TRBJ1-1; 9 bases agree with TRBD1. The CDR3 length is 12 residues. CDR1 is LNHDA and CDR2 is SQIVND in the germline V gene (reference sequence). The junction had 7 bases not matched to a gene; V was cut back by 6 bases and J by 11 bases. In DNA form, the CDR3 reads TGTGCCAGTAGGCAACAGGGGGCTAGGGCTTTCTTT. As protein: CASRQQGARAFF.

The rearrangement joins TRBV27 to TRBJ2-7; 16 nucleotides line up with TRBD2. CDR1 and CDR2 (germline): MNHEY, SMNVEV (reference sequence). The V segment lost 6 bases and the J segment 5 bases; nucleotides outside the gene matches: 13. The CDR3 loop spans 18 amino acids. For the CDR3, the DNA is TGTGCCAGCAGGACCGGGACTAGCGGGAGGGCCGGTCGCGACGAGCAGTACTTC. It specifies CASRTGTSGRAGRDEQYF.

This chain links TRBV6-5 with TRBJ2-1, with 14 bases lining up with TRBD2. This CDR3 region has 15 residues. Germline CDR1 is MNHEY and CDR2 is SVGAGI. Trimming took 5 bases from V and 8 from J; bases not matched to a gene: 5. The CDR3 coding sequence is TGTGCCAGCAGTATTCCGGGACTAGCGGGAGATGAGCAGTTCTTC. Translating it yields CASSIPGLAGDEQFF.

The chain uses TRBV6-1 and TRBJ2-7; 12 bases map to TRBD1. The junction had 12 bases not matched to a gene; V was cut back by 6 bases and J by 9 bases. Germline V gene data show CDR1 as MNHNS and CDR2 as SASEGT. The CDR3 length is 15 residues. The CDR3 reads CASSLGGQGALPQYF. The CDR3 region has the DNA TGTGCCAGCAGCCTGGGGGGACAGGGGGCCCTCCCGCAGTACTTC.

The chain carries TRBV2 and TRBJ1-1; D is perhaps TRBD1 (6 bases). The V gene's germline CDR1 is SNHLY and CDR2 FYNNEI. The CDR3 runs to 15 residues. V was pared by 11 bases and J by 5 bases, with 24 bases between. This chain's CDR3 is CAGQRGAPVGTEAFF. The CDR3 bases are TGTGCCGGGCAGCGGGGGGCCCCCGTAGGAACTGAAGCTTTCTTT.

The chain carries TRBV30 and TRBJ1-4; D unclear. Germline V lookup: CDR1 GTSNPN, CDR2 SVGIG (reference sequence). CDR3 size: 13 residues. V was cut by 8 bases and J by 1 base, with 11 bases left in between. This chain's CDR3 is CAVDGETNEKLFF. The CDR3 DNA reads TGTGCCGTGGACGGGGAAACTAATGAAAAACTGTTTTTT.